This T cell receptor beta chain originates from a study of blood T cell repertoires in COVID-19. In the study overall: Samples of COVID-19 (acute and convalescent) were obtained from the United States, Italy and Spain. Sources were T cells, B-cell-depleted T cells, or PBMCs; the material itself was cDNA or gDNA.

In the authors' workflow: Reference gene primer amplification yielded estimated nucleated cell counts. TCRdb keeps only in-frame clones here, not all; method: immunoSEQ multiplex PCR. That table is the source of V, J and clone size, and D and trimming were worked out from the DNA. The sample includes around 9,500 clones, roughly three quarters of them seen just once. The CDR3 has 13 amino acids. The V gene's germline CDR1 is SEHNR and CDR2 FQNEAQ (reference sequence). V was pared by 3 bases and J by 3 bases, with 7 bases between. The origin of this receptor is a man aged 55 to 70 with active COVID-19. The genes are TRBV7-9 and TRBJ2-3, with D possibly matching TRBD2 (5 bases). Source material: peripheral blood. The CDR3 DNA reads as TGTGCCAGCAGCTTTTCGGGGACAGATACGCAGTATTTT. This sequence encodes CASSFSGTDTQYF.